Following are 2 T cell receptor beta chains from one sample sequenced in a study of blood T cell repertoires in COVID-19. Clones were read by immunoSEQ multiplex PCR, and TCRdb kept only the in-frame ones, dropping some. Among tens of thousands of clones listed, under 85% were seen once. Sequencing used peripheral blood. The receptors originated from a human donor in a cohort sampled during active COVID-19.

This clone occurred once. For the CDR3, the DNA is TGTGCCAGCAGCTTATCCATCCAGGATACGCAGTATTTT. It specifies CASSLSIQDTQYF. The rearrangement joins TRBV5-8 to TRBJ2-3, with D unclear. V lost 2 bases and J lost 6, with 10 bases in between. CDR3 length: 13 amino acids. Germline V lookup: CDR1 SGHTS, CDR2 YDEGEE.

This sequence joins TRBV30 and TRBJ1-5; the D gene is possibly TRBD1 (5 bases). The CDR3 runs to 13 residues. CDR1 is GTSNPN and CDR2 is SVGIG in the germline V gene (reference sequence). Trimming stripped 7 bases from V and 3 bases from J, with 13 bases between. Here the CDR3 reads CASTAGINQPQHF. CDR3 DNA: TGTGCCTCCACCGCAGGGATCAATCAGCCCCAGCATTTT.